This is a list of T cell receptor beta chains from one sample in a study of radiotherapy plus CTLA-4 blockade in lung cancer. Measured with immunoSEQ multiplex PCR; TCRdb has only the in-frame clones, and not every one. The sample consists of approximately 33,000 clones, around 73% of them appearing once. This material consisted of peripheral blood, taken from a patient treated with radiotherapy plus ipilimumab. The receptor source for this set is a human donor with non-small cell lung cancer who had stable disease on radiotherapy plus ipilimumab. CDR3s include the opening cysteine and the closing phenylalanine or tryptophan. The order of the fields is J gene, D gene, V gene, clone size, CDR3 protein, CDR3 DNA. A D gene is named only where the DNA matches it firmly. Clone size is given for some rows only: seen once, a few or many times, or a class if the clone is expanded.

j_call: TRBJ1-1
d_call: NA
v_call: TRBV9
clone_size: NA
cdr3_aa: CASSVAMETEAFF
cdr3_nt: TGTGCCAGCAGCGTAGCTATGGAGACTGAAGCTTTCTTT

j_call: TRBJ2-3
d_call: NA
v_call: TRBV7-2
clone_size: NA
cdr3_aa: CASSSSTGGTITDTQYF
cdr3_nt: TGTGCCAGCAGCTCCTCTACGGGGGGCACCATCACAGATACGCAGTATTTT

j_call: TRBJ2-1
d_call: TRBD1
v_call: TRBV29-1
clone_size: NA
cdr3_aa: CSGGQGQGEQFF
cdr3_nt: TGCAGCGGTGGACAGGGTCAGGGTGAGCAGTTCTTC

j_call: TRBJ2-4
d_call: NA
v_call: TRBV7-9
clone_size: NA
cdr3_aa: CASRRDDNIQYF
cdr3_nt: TGTGCCAGCAGGCGAGATGATAACATTCAGTACTTC

j_call: TRBJ1-6
d_call: NA
v_call: TRBV6-5
clone_size: NA
cdr3_aa: CASSLTGSYNSPLHF
cdr3_nt: TGTGCCAGCAGTTTAACAGGCTCCTATAATTCACCCCTCCACTTT

j_call: TRBJ1-5
d_call: NA
v_call: TRBV4-2
clone_size: NA
cdr3_aa: CASSQEGGHPNQPQHF
cdr3_nt: TGTGCCAGCAGCCAAGAAGGGGGGCATCCCAATCAGCCCCAGCATTTT

j_call: TRBJ2-5
d_call: NA
v_call: TRBV5-4
clone_size: NA
cdr3_aa: CASSGRDPETQYF
cdr3_nt: TGTGCCAGCAGCGGCCGGGATCCAGAGACCCAGTACTTC

j_call: TRBJ1-1
d_call: NA
v_call: TRBV5-6
clone_size: few
cdr3_aa: CASSPTGQGLNTEAFF
cdr3_nt: TGTGCCAGCAGCCCAACGGGGCAGGGGCTCAACACTGAAGCTTTCTTT

j_call: TRBJ1-3
d_call: TRBD1
v_call: TRBV5-4
clone_size: NA
cdr3_aa: CASSLQGGGNTIYF
cdr3_nt: TGTGCCAGCAGCTTACAGGGGGGCGGAAACACCATATATTTT

j_call: TRBJ2-5
d_call: NA
v_call: TRBV7-2
clone_size: NA
cdr3_aa: CASSWGSATKETQYF
cdr3_nt: TGTGCCAGCAGCTGGGGTAGCGCAACAAAAGAGACCCAGTACTTC

j_call: TRBJ1-6
d_call: NA
v_call: TRBV7-2
clone_size: NA
cdr3_aa: CASSLGAHRRDSPLHF
cdr3_nt: TGTGCCAGCAGCTTAGGGGCTCATCGGCGGGATTCACCCCTCCACTTT

j_call: TRBJ2-3
d_call: TRBD2
v_call: TRBV6-5
clone_size: NA
cdr3_aa: CASSLSGTSRKDTQYF
cdr3_nt: TGTGCCAGCAGTTTATCCGGGACTAGCAGGAAAGATACGCAGTATTTT

j_call: TRBJ2-5
d_call: TRBD1
v_call: TRBV18
clone_size: NA
cdr3_aa: CASSPGQGIETQYF
cdr3_nt: TGTGCCAGCTCACCTGGACAGGGGATAGAGACCCAGTACTTC

j_call: TRBJ2-1
d_call: TRBD2
v_call: TRBV4-1
clone_size: NA
cdr3_aa: CASSPWGGRVDEQFF
cdr3_nt: TGCGCCAGCAGCCCATGGGGGGGGAGGGTGGATGAGCAGTTCTTC

j_call: TRBJ1-2
d_call: NA
v_call: TRBV7-7
clone_size: NA
cdr3_aa: CASSYHYGYTF
cdr3_nt: TGTGCCAGCAGCTATCACTATGGCTACACCTTC

j_call: TRBJ1-2
d_call: NA
v_call: TRBV6-4
clone_size: once
cdr3_aa: CASSPMGGQPYGYTF
cdr3_nt: TGTGCCAGCAGTCCCATGGGGGGGCAGCCCTATGGCTACACCTTC

j_call: TRBJ2-2
d_call: TRBD2
v_call: TRBV19
clone_size: NA
cdr3_aa: CASSIGLAGAPGDTGELFF
cdr3_nt: TGTGCCAGTAGTATAGGACTAGCGGGGGCCCCGGGGGACACCGGGGAGCTGTTTTTT

j_call: TRBJ1-4
d_call: TRBD1
v_call: TRBV7-8
clone_size: NA
cdr3_aa: CASSLAGGQGEKLFF
cdr3_nt: TGTGCCAGCAGCTTAGCCGGGGGACAGGGAGAAAAACTGTTTTTT

j_call: TRBJ1-1
d_call: TRBD1
v_call: TRBV4-1
clone_size: NA
cdr3_aa: CASSQDRRGRTEAFF
cdr3_nt: TGCGCCAGCAGCCAAGATCGCAGGGGGCGTACTGAAGCTTTCTTT

j_call: TRBJ1-1
d_call: TRBD1
v_call: TRBV7-6
clone_size: once
cdr3_aa: CASRVRQGSSEAFF
cdr3_nt: TGTGCCAGCAGGGTGAGACAGGGAAGCTCTGAAGCTTTCTTT

j_call: TRBJ1-1
d_call: NA
v_call: TRBV10-2
clone_size: NA
cdr3_aa: CASSHGLMNTEAFF
cdr3_nt: TGCGCCAGCAGCCACGGCCTGATGAACACTGAAGCTTTCTTT

j_call: TRBJ1-4
d_call: NA
v_call: TRBV6-5
clone_size: NA
cdr3_aa: CASSYGVGAEEKLFF
cdr3_nt: TGTGCCAGCAGTTACGGGGTTGGGGCGGAGGAAAAACTGTTTTTT

j_call: TRBJ1-2
d_call: NA
v_call: TRBV28
clone_size: NA
cdr3_aa: CASRIPGAGGYGYTF
cdr3_nt: TGTGCCAGCAGAATCCCAGGGGCGGGTGGCTATGGCTACACCTTC